What follows are 15 T cell receptor beta chains derived from one specimen sequenced in a study of T cells in Graves' hyperthyroidism and ophthalmopathy. Researchers took RNA transcripts and amplified the TCR beta CDR3 regions from them. Using the HTBI primer set, a first-round RT-PCR was run on the TCR CDR3. In TCRdb, the multiplex PCR reads were re-called with MiXCR into one record per CDR3 protein. Of fewer than 250,000 distinct CDR3 sequences listed, around 24% were seen once; the top ten hold roughly 40%. The sequenced sample consisted of blood. These receptors all stem from a woman in her 40s with Graves' ophthalmopathy.

The genes are TRBV28 and TRBJ1-1, with D tentatively TRBD1 (5 bases). V lost 10 bases and J lost 1, with 16 bases in between. Germline-derived CDR1 and CDR2 are MDHEN and SYDVKM. The length of the CDR3 is 14 residues. The DNA of the CDR3 is TGTGCCACCCAATTGACAGTGACGAACACTGAAGCTTTCTTT. Amino acids: CATQLTVTNTEAFF.

This clonotype was seen many times. The junction departs from germline at one end; a sequencing error may be responsible. The CDR3 region has the DNA TGTACCAGCAGTCCGGAGTTATACGGGGAGCTGTTTTTT. Amino acids: CTSSPELYGELFF. The J gene is TRBJ2-2, the V gene TRBV28; D remains ambiguous. The CDR3 runs 13 residues. Germline CDR1 is MDHEN and CDR2 is SYDVKM.

Note on this clonotype: It may be a read error: a sequence one base away is much more abundant. V usage is TRBV20-1 and J usage is TRBJ1-2; D remains unclear. Per germline, CDR1 DFQATT and CDR2 SNEGSKA (reference sequence). The CDR3 is 13 amino acids. V lost 2 bases, J lost 6 bases, and 13 bases lay in between. This CDR3 reads CSARHLQPDGYTF. The CDR3 DNA reads TGCAGTGCTAGACACCTTCAACCAGATGGCTACACCTTC.

CDR3 region: CASRTSGGGSYEQYF. The CDR3 coding sequence is TGTGCCAGCAGGACTAGCGGGGGGGGCTCCTACGAGCAGTACTTC. The V call is TRBV6-1, the J call TRBJ2-7, with 14 positions matching TRBD2. The CDR3 consists of 15 residues. Germline CDR1 is MNHNS and CDR2 is SASEGT. Trimming took 6 bases from V and 0 from J; bases not matched to a gene: 1.

The rearrangement joins TRBV12-3 or TRBV12-4 to TRBJ1-5, with 7 bases that match TRBD1. The length of the CDR3 is 15 residues. With 6 bases clipped from V and 3 bases from J, the junction kept 8 bases outside the gene matches. The CDR3 region has the DNA TGTGCCAGCAGGCTGGGGACAGCCACCAATCAGCCCCAGCATTTT. Amino acids: CASRLGTATNQPQHF.

V gene TRBV6-5 combines with J gene TRBJ2-5; D is undetermined. The CDR3 is 14 residues long. Germline CDR1 reads MNHEY; CDR2 reads SVGAGI. Trimming took off 4 bases at V and 5 bases at J, with 14 bases between the two ends. The CDR3: CASSSVPGGETQYF. Written as DNA, the CDR3 is TGTGCCAGCAGTTCGGTCCCCGGTGGGGAGACCCAGTACTTC.

This clonotype was seen ten or more times. This chain uses TRBV27 with TRBJ2-5, with D tentatively TRBD1 (6 bases). CDR1 is MNHEY, CDR2 SMNVEV, per germline (reference sequence). The CDR3 sequence is 17 residues long. V dropped 2 bases and J dropped 4 bases, with 20 bases sitting between them. Here the CDR3 reads CASSLRLTRGLLETQYF. CDR3 nucleotide sequence: TGTGCCAGCAGTTTACGGCTTACCAGGGGATTGCTAGAGACCCAGTACTTC.

This clonotype has at least ten counts. V gene TRBV27 combines with J gene TRBJ1-5; 8 nucleotides line up with TRBD1. The CDR3 is made up of 14 amino acids. J gave up 6 bases and V 4 bases, and 5 bases lay outside the gene matches. Germline V CDR1 and CDR2: MNHEY, SMNVEV (reference sequence). The CDR3 nucleotides read TGTGCCAGCAGTTCACAGGGGGTGAGTCAGCCCCAGCATTTT. Its translation is CASSSQGVSQPQHF.

Ten or more counts support this clonotype. DNA of the CDR3: TGTGCCAGCAGTTTGTGGCTGGGAGGGACCGGGGAGCTGTTTTTT. Its translation: CASSLWLGGTGELFF. The gene calls are TRBV28 and TRBJ2-2, with 7 bases that match TRBD2. The CDR3 runs 15 residues. V lost 3 bases, J lost 5 bases, and 6 bases stayed unmatched. Germline lookup yields CDR1 MDHEN and CDR2 SYDVKM.

The sample holds many counts of this clonotype. This rearrangement joins TRBV15 to TRBJ2-7; D not certain. Trimming removed 2 bases at V and 2 bases at J, with 10 bases between. This CDR3 is 14 amino acids long. Germline V gene data show CDR1 as LNHNV and CDR2 as YYDKDF (reference sequence). This CDR3 is CATSRNDGPYEQYF. CDR3 nucleotide sequence: TGTGCCACCAGCAGAAACGACGGGCCCTACGAGCAGTACTTC.

This clonotype occurred many times. The CDR3 DNA follows: TGTGCCAGCGGCCACTATGGACAGGGGTACACTGAAGCTTTCTTT. Translated, it gives CASGHYGQGYTEAFF. The rearrangement joins TRBV27 to TRBJ1-1; TRBD1 matches at 9 bases. This CDR3 has 15 amino acids. Germline lookup yields CDR1 MNHEY and CDR2 SMNVEV (reference sequence). V shed 8 bases, J shed 3 bases, and the junction held 10 bases outside the gene matches.

This clonotype was seen repeatedly, ten times or more. This chain joins TRBV5-1 and TRBJ2-7, with TRBD1 matching 9 bases. The CDR3 is made up of 14 amino acids. Germline loops: CDR1 SGHRS, CDR2 YFSETQ. J gave up 0 bases and V 4 bases, and 2 bases lay outside the gene matches. CDR3 sequence reads: CASSMTGGSYEQYF. The CDR3 coding sequence is TGCGCCAGCAGCATGACAGGGGGCTCCTACGAGCAGTACTTC.

The chain combines TRBV6-1 with TRBJ1-1; D is uncertain. The V end was cut by 6 bases, the J end by 4 bases, with 18 bases between. The CDR3 has 15 amino acids. The germline CDR1 and CDR2 sequences are MNHNS and SASEGT. CDR3 bases: TGTGCCAGCAGCCCCATGGGTGGGTGGACCACTGAAGCTTTCTTT. Its protein is CASSPMGGWTTEAFF.

This clonotype was counted ten times or more. The chain joins TRBV2 to TRBJ1-5, with D possibly TRBD1 on 5 matching bases. Trimming cost V 2 bases and J 5 bases, with 16 bases left between them. Germline CDR1 SNHLY, CDR2 FYNNEI. This CDR3 is built from 16 residues. The CDR3: CASSELRMPGDQPQHF. DNA of the CDR3: TGTGCCAGCAGTGAACTGCGGATGCCGGGGGATCAGCCCCAGCATTTT.

The chain has TRBV2 and TRBJ1-2; D gene ambiguous. CDR1 SNHLY and CDR2 FYNNEI come from the germline V gene. V was cut by 3 bases and J by 1 base, with 6 bases left in between. The CDR3 contains 13 residues. The CDR3, as DNA: TGTGCCAGCAGTGACTCCCTTAACTATGGCTACACCTTC. Translation gives CASSDSLNYGYTF.